This T cell receptor (beta chain) stems from a study of Ad26.COV2.S vaccination and SARS-CoV-2 variants. The wider study: Enrollment placed the donor in the COV1001 Ad26.COV2.S trial arm.

Notes on the study in general: Measurements of TCR breadth and depth may have given underestimates of the total T cell responses. Placebo recipients trailed vaccine recipients in spike-specific TCR breadth.

CDR1 and CDR2 from the germline V gene are SEHNR and FQNEAQ (reference sequence). The CDR3 covers 12 residues. Trimming cost V 3 bases and J 7 bases, with 9 bases left between them. Noted treatment: approximately 18 received Ad26.COV2.S at low or high dose, single or two shots; a few received placebo; per-sample allocation not given. The study sampled participants on day 63 after the first vaccine or placebo injection. The donor's status was that of an adult aged 18-55 years in Boston. As regards this clone: What it binds is not known.

The method was immunoSEQ multiplex PCR; TCRdb's version includes in-frame clones alone and lacks a portion of them. The sample shows hundreds of thousands of clones, 70% to 90% of them seen only once. Sequencing used peripheral blood, obtained in a trial of Ad26.COV2.S vaccine versus placebo. The J gene is TRBJ1-2, the V gene TRBV7-9, with D perhaps matching TRBD1 (6 bases). This TCR derives from a person aged 18 to 59 who received the Ad26.COV2.S COVID-19 vaccine or a placebo. DNA of the CDR3: TGTGCCAGCAGCTTGCAGGGGTTTGGCTACACCTTC. This sequence encodes CASSLQGFGYTF.